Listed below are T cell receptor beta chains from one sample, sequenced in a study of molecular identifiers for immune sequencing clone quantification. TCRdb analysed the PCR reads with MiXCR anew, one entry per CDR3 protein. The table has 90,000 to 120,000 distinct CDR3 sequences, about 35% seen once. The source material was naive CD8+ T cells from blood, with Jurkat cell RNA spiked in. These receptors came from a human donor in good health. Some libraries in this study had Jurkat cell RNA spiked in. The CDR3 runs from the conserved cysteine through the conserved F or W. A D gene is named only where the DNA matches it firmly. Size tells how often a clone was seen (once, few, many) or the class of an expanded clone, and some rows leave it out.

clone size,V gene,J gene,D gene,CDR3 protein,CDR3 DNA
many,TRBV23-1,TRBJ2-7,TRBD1,CASSLKTGAEQYF,TGCGCCAGCAGTTTGAAAACAGGGGCCGAGCAGTACTTC
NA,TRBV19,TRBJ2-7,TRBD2,CASSIGLANYEQYF,TGTGCCAGTAGTATTGGACTAGCGAACTACGAGCAGTACTTC
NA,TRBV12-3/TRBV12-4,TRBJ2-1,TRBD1,CASSLSHRGGLF,TGTGCCAGCAGTTTATCCCACAGGGGTGGCCTCTTC
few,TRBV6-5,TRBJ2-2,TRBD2,CASSNQARDYSNTGELFF,TGTGCCAGCAGTAACCAAGCCCGGGACTACTCGAACACCGGGGAGCTGTTTTTT
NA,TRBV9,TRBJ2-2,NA,CASTGPATGELFF,TGTGCCAGCACCGGGCCGGCGACCGGGGAGCTGTTTTTT
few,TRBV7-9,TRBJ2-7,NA,CASSSTGVSYEQYF,TGTGCCAGCAGCTCGACGGGAGTAAGCTACGAGCAGTACTTC
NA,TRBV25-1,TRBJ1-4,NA,CASSEDRGSEKLFF,TGTGCCAGCAGTGAAGATAGGGGCTCTGAAAAACTGTTTTTT
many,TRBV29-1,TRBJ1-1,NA,CSAEPGRAFF,TGCAGCGCGGAACCAGGAAGGGCTTTCTTT
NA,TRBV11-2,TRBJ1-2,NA,CASSSTTGIGYTF,TGTGCCAGCAGCTCAACTACAGGGATTGGCTACACCTTC
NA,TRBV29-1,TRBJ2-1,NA,CSAGRGGEQFF,TGCAGCGCTGGCCGGGGTGGTGAGCAGTTCTTC
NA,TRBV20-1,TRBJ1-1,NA,CSAYTEAFF,TGCAGTGCCTACACTGAAGCTTTCTTT